The entry below describes one TCR beta chain. This sample is drawn from a study of T cell changes during pregnancy in multiple sclerosis. The CDR3 spans 16 residues. V shed 3 bases and J 3 bases; nucleotides not matched to a gene: 9. Germline V gives CDR1 LNHDA, CDR2 SQIVND (reference sequence). Repertoires were generated with immunoSEQ multiplex PCR, while TCRdb's copy carries only in-frame clones and drops some. The data show 60,000 or so clones, around 91% seen once. The sequenced sample was peripheral blood, obtained in the second trimester of pregnancy. The rearrangement links TRBV19 to TRBJ2-3, with 7 positions matching TRBD2. This clonotype originated in a female donor in good health, enrolled as a control in a pregnancy study. As DNA, the CDR3 is TGTGCCAGTAGTATCTTAAGCGGGACCCTGACAGATACGCAGTATTTT. Translated, it gives CASSILSGTLTDTQYF.